The rows below give T cell receptor beta chains drawn from one sample of a study of early T cells in non-severe SARS-CoV-2 infection. TCRdb re-called the 5' RACE reads through MiXCR, storing one row per CDR3 protein. The sample consists of tens of thousands of distinct CDR3 sequences, roughly a tenth of them appearing once. The sequencing sample was made of whole blood. Source of these receptors: an adult who was a healthcare worker with PCR-confirmed SARS-CoV-2 infection or an uninfected control (not recorded which). CDR3s leave out the opening cysteine and the closing phenylalanine or tryptophan.

j_call: TRBJ2-1
v_call: TRBV6-5
cdr3_aa: ASSRLAGGPGNEQF

j_call: TRBJ1-1
v_call: TRBV20-1
cdr3_aa: SALKENPEAF

j_call: TRBJ2-1
v_call: TRBV20-1
cdr3_aa: SATPSGRSGEQF

j_call: TRBJ2-2
v_call: TRBV6-6
cdr3_aa: ASSLGPNTGELF

j_call: TRBJ2-1
v_call: TRBV12-3/TRBV12-4
cdr3_aa: ASSSSGTSGRNEQF

j_call: TRBJ2-1
v_call: TRBV5-1
cdr3_aa: ASRRDGNNEQF

j_call: TRBJ2-7
v_call: TRBV12-3/TRBV12-4
cdr3_aa: ASSLISGPGGEQY

j_call: TRBJ2-3
v_call: TRBV7-9
cdr3_aa: ASSTVSADTQY

j_call: TRBJ2-7
v_call: TRBV10-3
cdr3_aa: AISDIYEQY

j_call: TRBJ1-6
v_call: TRBV20-1
cdr3_aa: SALKAGFAYNSPLH

j_call: TRBJ2-7
v_call: TRBV20-1
cdr3_aa: SASPPTSGFEQY

j_call: TRBJ2-7
v_call: TRBV27
cdr3_aa: ASSTGTTDEQY

j_call: TRBJ2-1
v_call: TRBV7-2
cdr3_aa: ASSSALAFSEQF

j_call: TRBJ1-1
v_call: TRBV20-1
cdr3_aa: SATGLPQVGYTEAF

j_call: TRBJ1-5
v_call: TRBV7-2
cdr3_aa: ASSYFGTRQPQH

j_call: TRBJ2-1
v_call: TRBV7-8
cdr3_aa: ASSSAPAYRVPFEGEQF

j_call: TRBJ1-1
v_call: TRBV25-1
cdr3_aa: ASSEGQDTEAF

j_call: TRBJ2-3
v_call: TRBV6-1
cdr3_aa: ASSEREGRGTDTQY

j_call: TRBJ2-5
v_call: TRBV7-2
cdr3_aa: ASSLVLAGGQTQY

j_call: TRBJ2-1
v_call: TRBV18
cdr3_aa: ASSLLLSGSSYNEQF

j_call: TRBJ1-5
v_call: TRBV4-1
cdr3_aa: ASSYAVTATNQPQH

j_call: TRBJ1-1
v_call: TRBV10-3
cdr3_aa: AISATMGNRAEAF

j_call: TRBJ2-7
v_call: TRBV7-2
cdr3_aa: ASSPTPVYEQY

j_call: TRBJ1-1
v_call: TRBV11-2
cdr3_aa: ASSPDLTAEAF

j_call: TRBJ2-7
v_call: TRBV20-1
cdr3_aa: SARGGLYEQY

j_call: TRBJ2-3
v_call: TRBV9
cdr3_aa: ASSAMQGPDTQY

j_call: TRBJ2-5
v_call: TRBV21-1
cdr3_aa: ASSMRTGLWETQY

j_call: TRBJ2-1
v_call: TRBV7-2
cdr3_aa: ASSPTKGNEQF

j_call: TRBJ1-1
v_call: TRBV7-9
cdr3_aa: ASSYGIGSEAF

j_call: TRBJ2-2
v_call: TRBV6-6
cdr3_aa: ASSSPGTSNIGELF

j_call: TRBJ1-1
v_call: TRBV19
cdr3_aa: ASSYRGFGEAF

j_call: TRBJ2-1
v_call: TRBV20-1
cdr3_aa: SVLGRGDEQF

j_call: TRBJ2-5
v_call: TRBV5-1
cdr3_aa: ASSGGLPNQETQY

j_call: TRBJ2-7
v_call: TRBV9
cdr3_aa: ASSVAAGGLTIGEQY

j_call: TRBJ2-1
v_call: TRBV6-5
cdr3_aa: ASRQQWEQF

j_call: TRBJ2-5
v_call: TRBV20-1
cdr3_aa: SATGQFEETQY

j_call: TRBJ2-2
v_call: TRBV28
cdr3_aa: ASNARGYTGELF

j_call: TRBJ1-1
v_call: TRBV7-3
cdr3_aa: ASSSSPGQANTEAF

j_call: TRBJ2-3
v_call: TRBV5-4
cdr3_aa: ASSLAGVSGDTQY

j_call: TRBJ2-4
v_call: TRBV11-2
cdr3_aa: ASSLADGLAKNIQY

j_call: TRBJ2-6
v_call: TRBV5-1
cdr3_aa: ASSHPPDITRTGANVLT

j_call: TRBJ1-4
v_call: TRBV29-1
cdr3_aa: SVGVRAEKLF

j_call: TRBJ2-3
v_call: TRBV10-3
cdr3_aa: AISGGTDTQY